The sequence of this T cell receptor (beta chain) was determined in a study of cytomegalovirus exposure and HLA in healthy donors. CDR1 SGHAT and CDR2 FQNNGV come from the germline V gene. Trimming cost V 8 bases and J 1 base; bases outside gene matches: 8. CDR3 size: 15 residues. 13 Jbeta primers and 60 Vbeta primers were used for the PCR. The repertoire was sequenced with immunoSEQ multiplex PCR; TCRdb's copy has only in-frame clones and lacks some. Here the sample spans approximately 220,000 clones, 83% being singletons. Sequencing was carried out using PBMCs. This sequence joins TRBV11-2 and TRBJ2-1, with 7 positions matching TRBD2. This receptor was obtained from a girl aged 5 to 17 in good health and CMV-seronegative. CDR3 bases: TGTGCCAGCGGAGCTCTAGCGGATTCCTACAATGAGCAGTTCTTC. Translating it yields CASGALADSYNEQFF.